This T cell receptor beta chain appears in the sequencing data of a study of identical twins. Study-wide points: Conclusions rested on cross-sectional statistics rather than following the same donors.

This CDR3 has 14 residues. The V and J ends lost 5 bases and 4 bases respectively, with 11 bases between them. Germline loops: CDR1 SGHAT, CDR2 FQNNGV. Many counts were recorded for this clonotype. Its antigen is as yet unknown. Healthy Caucasians were all of the donors. cDNA carried unique molecular identifiers, and a universal primer site was added by template switching. MiXCR, run by TCRdb on the 5' RACE reads, gives a single entry per CDR3 protein. The sample includes 200,000 to 250,000 distinct CDR3 sequences, roughly 7.5% seen only once; the top ten take less than 2.5%. These data are also associated with another study on yellow fever vaccine responses in identical twins.

The rearrangement links TRBV11-2 to TRBJ2-2; no firm D call. Material for sequencing was memory (CD45RO+) T cells sorted from blood. The origin of this receptor is a woman aged 18-29 years in good health. CDR3 loop: CASSPLFSTGELFF. As DNA, the CDR3 is TGTGCCAGCAGCCCTTTATTTTCCACCGGGGAGCTGTTTTTT.